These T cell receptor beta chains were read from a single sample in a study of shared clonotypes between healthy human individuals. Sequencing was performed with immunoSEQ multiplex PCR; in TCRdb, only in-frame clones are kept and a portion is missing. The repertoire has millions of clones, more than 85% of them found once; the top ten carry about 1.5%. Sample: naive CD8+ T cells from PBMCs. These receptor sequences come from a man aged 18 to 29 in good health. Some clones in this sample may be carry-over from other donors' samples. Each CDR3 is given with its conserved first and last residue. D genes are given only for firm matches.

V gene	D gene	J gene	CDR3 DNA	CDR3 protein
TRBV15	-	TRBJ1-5	TGTGCCACCAGCCCCTTGGAGAATCAGCCCCAGCATTTT	CATSPLENQPQHF
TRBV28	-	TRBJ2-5	TGTGCCAGCAGTGTGTCAGAGACCCAGTACTTC	CASSVSETQYF
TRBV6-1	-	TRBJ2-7	TGTGCCAGCAGTGAAGCGTTGGGGGGCATATCCTACGAGCAGTACTTC	CASSEALGGISYEQYF
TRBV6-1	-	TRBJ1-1	TGTGCCAGCAGTGATTCCCCCCAGGGATGGAGGACTGAAGCTTTCTTT	CASSDSPQGWRTEAFF
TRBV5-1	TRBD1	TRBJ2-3	TGCGCCAGCAGCTCAGGACAGGGGACCGATACGCAGTATTTT	CASSSGQGTDTQYF
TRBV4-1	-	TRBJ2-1	TGCGCCAGCAGCCAGGGGTACGTTGAGCAGTTCTTC	CASSQGYVEQFF
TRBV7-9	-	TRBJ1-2	TGTGCCAGCAGCCCACCACCAGACAGCTACTATGGCTACACCTTC	CASSPPPDSYYGYTF
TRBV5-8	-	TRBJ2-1	TGTGCCAGCAGCTTGACGGGGAACCCATCTTACAATGAGCAGTTCTTC	CASSLTGNPSYNEQFF
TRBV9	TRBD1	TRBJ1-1	TGTGCCAGCAGCGGCTCGACAGGGGGTACTGAAGCTTTCTTT	CASSGSTGGTEAFF
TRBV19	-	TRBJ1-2	TGTGCCAGTAGTATGACAGCTTTCTATGGCTACACCTTC	CASSMTAFYGYTF
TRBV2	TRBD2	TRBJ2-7	TGTGCCAGCAGAGCGGGAGGAAACTACGAGCAGTACTTC	CASRAGGNYEQYF
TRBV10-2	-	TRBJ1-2	TGCGCCAGCAGTGACTCGGGGGCGACCTATGGCTACACCTTC	CASSDSGATYGYTF
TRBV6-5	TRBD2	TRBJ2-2	TGTGCCAGCAGTAGTCTAGCGGGGACCGGGGAGCTGTTTTTT	CASSSLAGTGELFF
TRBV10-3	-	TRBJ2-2	TGTGCCATCAGTGAGTCGAGAGGGACCGGGGAGCTGTTTTTT	CAISESRGTGELFF
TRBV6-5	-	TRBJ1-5	TGTGCCAGCGGGGCACACCCTAGCAATCAGCCCCAGCATTTT	CASGAHPSNQPQHF
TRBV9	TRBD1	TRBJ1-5	TGTGCCAGCAGCTCCGGGACAGGGAGCAATCAGCCCCAGCATTTT	CASSSGTGSNQPQHF